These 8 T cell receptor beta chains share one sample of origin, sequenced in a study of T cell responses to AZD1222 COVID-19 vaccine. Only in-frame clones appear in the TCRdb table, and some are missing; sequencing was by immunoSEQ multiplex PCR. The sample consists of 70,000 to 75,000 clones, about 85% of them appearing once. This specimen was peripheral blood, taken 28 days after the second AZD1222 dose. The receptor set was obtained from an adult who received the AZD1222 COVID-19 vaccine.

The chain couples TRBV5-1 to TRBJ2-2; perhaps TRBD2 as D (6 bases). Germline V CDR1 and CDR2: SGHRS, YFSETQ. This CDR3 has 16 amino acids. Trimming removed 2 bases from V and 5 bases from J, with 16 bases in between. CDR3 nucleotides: TGCGCCAGCAGCTTCGTCCTGGAGGGAGGTACCGGGGAGCTGTTTTTT. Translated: CASSFVLEGGTGELFF.

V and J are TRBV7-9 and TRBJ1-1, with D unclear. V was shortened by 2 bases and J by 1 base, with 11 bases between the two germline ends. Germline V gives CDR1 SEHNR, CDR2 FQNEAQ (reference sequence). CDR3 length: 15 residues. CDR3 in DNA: TGTGCCAGCAGCTTAAGGGAAGGGAGGAACACTGAAGCTTTCTTT. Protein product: CASSLREGRNTEAFF. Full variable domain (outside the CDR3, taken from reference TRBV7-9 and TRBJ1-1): DTGVSQNPRHKITKRGQNVTFRCDPISEHNRLYWYRQTLGQGPEFLTYFQNEAQLEKSRLLSDRFSAERPKGSFSTLEIQRTEQGDSAMYLCASSLREGRNTEAFFGQGTRLTVV.

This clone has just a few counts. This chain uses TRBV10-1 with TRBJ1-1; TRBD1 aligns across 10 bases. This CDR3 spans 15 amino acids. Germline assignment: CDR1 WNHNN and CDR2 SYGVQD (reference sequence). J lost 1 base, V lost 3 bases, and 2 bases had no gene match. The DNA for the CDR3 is TGCGCCAGCAGTGACGGGACAGGGGCGAACACTGAAGCTTTCTTT. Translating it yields CASSDGTGANTEAFF.

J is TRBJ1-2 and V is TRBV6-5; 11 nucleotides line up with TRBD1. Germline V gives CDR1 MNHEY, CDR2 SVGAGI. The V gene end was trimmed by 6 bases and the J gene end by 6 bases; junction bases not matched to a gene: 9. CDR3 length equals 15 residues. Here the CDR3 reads CASSGRDRGRDGYTF. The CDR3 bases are TGTGCCAGCAGCGGGCGGGACAGGGGGAGGGATGGCTACACCTTC.

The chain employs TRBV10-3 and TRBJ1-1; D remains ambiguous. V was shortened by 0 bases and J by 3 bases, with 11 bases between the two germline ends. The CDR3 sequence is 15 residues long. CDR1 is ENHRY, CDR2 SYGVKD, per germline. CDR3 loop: CAISESQVLDTEAFF. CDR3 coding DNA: TGTGCCATCAGTGAGTCCCAGGTACTGGACACTGAAGCTTTCTTT.

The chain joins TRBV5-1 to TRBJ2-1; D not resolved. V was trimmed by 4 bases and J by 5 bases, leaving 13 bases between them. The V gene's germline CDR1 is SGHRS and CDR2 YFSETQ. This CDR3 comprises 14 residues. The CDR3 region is CASSISDGHNEQFF. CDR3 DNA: TGCGCCAGCAGCATAAGCGACGGTCACAATGAGCAGTTCTTC.

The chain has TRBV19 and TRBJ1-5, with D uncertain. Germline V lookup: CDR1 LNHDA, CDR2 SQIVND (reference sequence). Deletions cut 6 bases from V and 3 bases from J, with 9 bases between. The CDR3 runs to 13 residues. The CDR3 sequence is CASSPGPNQPQHF. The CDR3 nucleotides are TGTGCCAGTAGCCCCGGACCCAATCAGCCCCAGCATTTT.

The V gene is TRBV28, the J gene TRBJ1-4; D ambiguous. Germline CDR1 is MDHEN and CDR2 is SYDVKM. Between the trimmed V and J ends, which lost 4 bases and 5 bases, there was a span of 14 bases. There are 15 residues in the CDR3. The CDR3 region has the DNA TGTGCCAGCAGTTCGTTCAGAGGGTCGAATGAAAAACTGTTTTTT. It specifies CASSSFRGSNEKLFF.